The rows below give T cell receptor beta chains drawn from one sample of a study of OX40 agonist ivuxolimab in advanced cancers. Profiled with immunoSEQ multiplex PCR; TCRdb holds only in-frame clones, not every one. The table shows under 80,000 clones, with 89% occurring only once. The specimen was CD4+ or CD8+ T cells sorted from blood, collected in a trial of the OX40 agonist ivuxolimab. The receptor source for this set is an adult with an advanced solid tumor such as melanoma, head and neck, liver or kidney cancer. Each CDR3 is given with its conserved first and last residue. The order of the fields is J gene, D gene, CDR3 length, clone size, V gene, CDR3 protein, CDR3 DNA. D genes are given only for firm matches. Size values are once, few and many counts, or a class for expanded clones, and some rows have none.

j_call: TRBJ1-2
d_call: TRBD1
cdr3_length: 15
clone_size: NA
v_call: TRBV4-1
cdr3_aa: CASSQDVGQGFGYTF
cdr3_nt: TGCGCCAGCAGCCAAGATGTGGGACAGGGGTTCGGCTACACCTTC

j_call: TRBJ1-1
d_call: NA
cdr3_length: 15
clone_size: NA
v_call: TRBV19
cdr3_aa: CASSSLWGINTEAFF
cdr3_nt: TGTGCCAGTAGTAGCTTGTGGGGCATAAACACTGAAGCTTTCTTT

j_call: TRBJ2-7
d_call: NA
cdr3_length: 20
clone_size: NA
v_call: TRBV4-3
cdr3_aa: CASSQTLGGIRGTPPYEQYF
cdr3_nt: TGCGCCAGCAGCCAAACCTTGGGTGGGATCCGGGGGACACCCCCCTACGAGCAGTACTTC

j_call: TRBJ2-6
d_call: NA
cdr3_length: 14
clone_size: once
v_call: TRBV19
cdr3_aa: CASSPYSGANVLTF
cdr3_nt: TGTGCCAGTTCGCCTTACTCTGGGGCCAACGTCCTGACTTTC

j_call: TRBJ2-2
d_call: TRBD2
cdr3_length: 19
clone_size: NA
v_call: TRBV28
cdr3_aa: CASSPNWTSGRAKAGELFF
cdr3_nt: TGTGCCAGCAGTCCAAACTGGACTAGCGGGAGGGCCAAGGCCGGGGAGCTGTTTTTT

j_call: TRBJ2-5
d_call: TRBD2
cdr3_length: 16
clone_size: NA
v_call: TRBV7-8
cdr3_aa: CASSLEWTSGIETQYF
cdr3_nt: TGTGCCAGCAGCTTAGAGTGGACTAGCGGGATTGAGACCCAGTACTTC

j_call: TRBJ2-6
d_call: NA
cdr3_length: 16
clone_size: NA
v_call: TRBV4-2
cdr3_aa: CASSQEVGSGANVLTF
cdr3_nt: TGTGCCAGCAGCCAAGAGGTAGGGTCTGGGGCCAACGTCCTGACTTTC

j_call: TRBJ2-7
d_call: NA
cdr3_length: 13
clone_size: NA
v_call: TRBV27
cdr3_aa: CASSLARTYEQYF
cdr3_nt: TGTGCCAGCAGTTTGGCGCGGACCTACGAGCAGTACTTC

j_call: TRBJ2-7
d_call: TRBD1
cdr3_length: 13
clone_size: once
v_call: TRBV5-4
cdr3_aa: CASSLDRGYEQYF
cdr3_nt: TGTGCCAGCAGCTTGGACAGGGGTTACGAGCAGTACTTC

j_call: TRBJ2-1
d_call: TRBD2
cdr3_length: 16
clone_size: NA
v_call: TRBV4-2
cdr3_aa: CASSQDLGLANNEQFF
cdr3_nt: TGTGCCAGCAGCCAAGATCTGGGACTAGCAAACAATGAGCAGTTCTTC

j_call: TRBJ2-1
d_call: NA
cdr3_length: 16
clone_size: NA
v_call: TRBV19
cdr3_aa: CASSIDGGGSYNEQFF
cdr3_nt: TGTGCCAGTAGTATAGATGGGGGAGGCTCCTACAATGAGCAGTTCTTC

j_call: TRBJ1-1
d_call: TRBD1
cdr3_length: 16
clone_size: medium-sized
v_call: TRBV7-8
cdr3_aa: CASSLDSWDRGLEAFF
cdr3_nt: TGTGCCAGCAGCTTAGATAGTTGGGACAGGGGCCTCGAAGCTTTCTTT

j_call: TRBJ2-1
d_call: TRBD1
cdr3_length: 16
clone_size: NA
v_call: TRBV5-1
cdr3_aa: CASSLYRDRGLYEQFF
cdr3_nt: TGCGCCAGCAGCTTGTACCGGGACAGGGGTTTATATGAGCAGTTCTTC

j_call: TRBJ2-1
d_call: NA
cdr3_length: 16
clone_size: NA
v_call: TRBV14
cdr3_aa: CASSQDPDDAYNEQFF
cdr3_nt: TGTGCCAGCAGCCAAGACCCGGACGACGCCTACAATGAGCAGTTCTTC

j_call: TRBJ2-1
d_call: TRBD2
cdr3_length: 14
clone_size: NA
v_call: TRBV4-3
cdr3_aa: CASSPSGGRDEQFF
cdr3_nt: TGCGCCAGCAGCCCTAGCGGCGGGAGAGATGAGCAGTTCTTC

j_call: TRBJ2-2
d_call: NA
cdr3_length: 14
clone_size: NA
v_call: TRBV19
cdr3_aa: CASMLTIYTGELFF
cdr3_nt: TGTGCCAGTATGCTCACTATCTACACCGGGGAGCTGTTTTTT

j_call: TRBJ2-7
d_call: TRBD1
cdr3_length: 14
clone_size: NA
v_call: TRBV15
cdr3_aa: CATSRDGQAYEQYF
cdr3_nt: TGTGCCACCAGCAGAGATGGACAGGCCTACGAGCAGTACTTC

j_call: TRBJ2-5
d_call: NA
cdr3_length: 15
clone_size: once
v_call: TRBV4-2
cdr3_aa: CASSQTLQGRETQYF
cdr3_nt: TGTGCCAGCAGCCAAACCCTACAGGGTCGGGAGACCCAGTACTTC

j_call: TRBJ1-5
d_call: NA
cdr3_length: 13
clone_size: NA
v_call: TRBV28
cdr3_aa: CASRGGVGQPQHF
cdr3_nt: TGTGCCAGCAGGGGGGGGGTCGGTCAGCCCCAGCATTTT

j_call: TRBJ2-1
d_call: NA
cdr3_length: 15
clone_size: NA
v_call: TRBV7-8
cdr3_aa: CASSLGGSRRDEQFF
cdr3_nt: TGTGCCAGCAGCTTAGGGGGGTCTCGTCGGGATGAGCAGTTCTTC

j_call: TRBJ2-1
d_call: NA
cdr3_length: 14
clone_size: NA
v_call: TRBV5-8
cdr3_aa: CASSLVDIYNEQFF
cdr3_nt: TGTGCCAGCAGCTTGGTGGACATCTACAATGAGCAGTTCTTC

j_call: TRBJ1-2
d_call: NA
cdr3_length: 15
clone_size: NA
v_call: TRBV6-5
cdr3_aa: CASSYSIPTDGGYTF
cdr3_nt: TGTGCCAGCAGTTACTCGATCCCGACAGATGGAGGCTACACCTTC

j_call: TRBJ2-1
d_call: TRBD2
cdr3_length: 14
clone_size: NA
v_call: TRBV27
cdr3_aa: CASSLPSGRDEQFF
cdr3_nt: TGTGCCAGCAGTTTACCTAGCGGGAGGGATGAGCAGTTCTTC